These 30 T cell receptor beta chains were all obtained from the same sample, sequenced in a study of T cell repertoires in cytomegalovirus infection. Using its own MiXCR run on the reads, TCRdb lists one record per CDR3 protein. The table has around 340,000 distinct CDR3 sequences, about 28% seen once. Their antigens remain unidentified. Source: cultured PBMCs, taken from culture after CMV antigen stimulation. These receptors were taken from a human donor in good health (CMV status not recorded). Some clones in this sample may be carry-over from other donors' samples.

This chain uses TRBV9 with TRBJ2-5, with TRBD2 matching 13 bases. V gave up 3 bases and J gave up 4 bases; unmatched junction bases: 6. Looked up from germline, CDR1 is SGDLS and CDR2 is YYNGEE. The CDR3 contains 16 residues. The CDR3 DNA reads TGTGCCAGCAGCGAGACTAGCGGGGGGACTCTAGAGACCCAGTACTTC. It yields the protein CASSETSGGTLETQYF.

The chain is built from TRBV7-9 and TRBJ2-3; D ambiguous. This CDR3 is built from 13 residues. V lost 7 bases and J 4 bases, leaving 12 bases between the germline ends. Germline CDR1 and CDR2: SEHNR and FQNEAQ (reference sequence). The CDR3 loop reads CASTPGGADTQYF. CDR3 nucleotides: TGTGCCAGCACCCCCGGCGGTGCAGATACGCAGTATTTT.

This chain uses TRBV6-1 with TRBJ2-7; 7 bases are a match to TRBD1. Germline CDR1 MNHNS, CDR2 SASEGT. The CDR3 covers 13 residues. The V segment lost 7 bases and the J segment 7 bases; nucleotides outside the gene matches: 10. CDR3 loop: CASMRGTAEEQYF. Written as DNA, the CDR3 is TGTGCCAGCATGCGAGGGACAGCGGAAGAGCAGTACTTC.

The genes are TRBV28 and TRBJ2-1, with 9 bases fitting TRBD2. J lost 9 bases, V lost 5 bases, and 14 bases had no gene match. This CDR3 region has 16 residues. CDR1 MDHEN and CDR2 SYDVKM come from the germline V gene. The CDR3 sequence: CASSTRQPSGKSEQFF. The CDR3 DNA reads TGTGCCAGCAGTACCAGACAGCCTAGCGGGAAAAGTGAGCAGTTCTTC.

The chain couples TRBV6-1 to TRBJ2-1; TRBD2 agrees at 14 bases. V gave up 6 bases and J gave up 5 bases; unmatched junction bases: 18. The CDR3 consists of 20 residues. Germline CDR1 and CDR2: MNHNS and SASEGT. CDR3 residues: CASRSMLTSGRAKKDNEQFF. The CDR3 DNA reads TGTGCCAGCAGATCAATGCTGACTAGCGGGAGGGCCAAGAAGGACAATGAGCAGTTCTTC.

CDR3 sequence: CASSVQPSTAWYEQYF. The DNA for the CDR3 is TGTGCCAGCAGTGTTCAGCCATCTACCGCATGGTACGAGCAGTACTTC. The gene calls are TRBV28 and TRBJ2-7; unclear D gene. CDR1 MDHEN and CDR2 SYDVKM come from the germline V gene. Between the trimmed V and J ends, which lost 5 bases and 4 bases, there was a span of 21 bases. The CDR3 length is 16 residues.

V usage is TRBV28 and J usage is TRBJ1-2, with D tentatively TRBD1 (5 bases). The V end lost 5 bases, the J end lost 7 bases, and 17 bases lay between the germline ends. Germline CDR1 is MDHEN and CDR2 is SYDVKM. The CDR3 totals 14 residues. The CDR3: CASSPGTVLPGYTF. The CDR3 coding sequence is TGTGCCAGCAGTCCAGGGACGGTCTTACCTGGCTACACCTTC.

Here the CDR3 DNA reads TGTGCCAGCAGCTTATTTCAGGGGTCCTCTGGAAACACCATATATTTT. Protein: CASSLFQGSSGNTIYF. The gene calls are TRBV7-2 and TRBJ1-3; D perhaps matches TRBD1 (6 bases). Deletions cut 2 bases from V and 0 bases from J, with 11 bases between. The germline gives CDR1 SGHTA, CDR2 FQGNSA. This CDR3 is 16 amino acids long.

This chain connects TRBV9 to TRBJ2-7, with a possible D match to TRBD2 (6 bases). The CDR3 extends over 15 amino acids. With 1 base removed from V and 1 base from J, the gap between germline ends came to 12 bases. Germline loops: CDR1 SGDLS, CDR2 YYNGEE. CDR3 protein: CASSVTGGSSYEQYF. The CDR3 DNA sequence: TGTGCCAGCAGCGTAACCGGGGGATCTTCCTACGAGCAGTACTTC.

This clonotype appeared a few times. The chain's CDR3 is CASSVRQPEAFF. CDR3 DNA sequence: TGTGCCAGCAGCGTCAGACAGCCCGAAGCTTTCTTT. This chain uses TRBV7-9 with TRBJ1-1; maybe TRBD1 (5 bases). This CDR3 region has 12 residues. Trimming removed 5 bases from V and 8 bases from J, with 12 bases in between. In germline, CDR1 is SEHNR, CDR2 FQNEAQ (reference sequence).

This clonotype came up many times. The V gene is TRBV7-9, the J gene TRBJ1-3; unclear D gene. CDR1 and CDR2 from the germline V gene are SEHNR and FQNEAQ (reference sequence). V lost 5 bases and J 2 bases, leaving 13 bases between the germline ends. This CDR3 has 15 residues. This CDR3 reads CASSLTVDAGNTIYF. The CDR3 region has the DNA TGTGCCAGCAGCCTTACAGTCGACGCTGGAAACACCATATATTTT.

The rearrangement links TRBV28 to TRBJ1-2; TRBD1 matches at 7 bases. In germline, CDR1 is MDHEN, CDR2 SYDVKM. CDR3 length: 15 residues. Losses at the gene ends were 3 bases for V and 3 bases for J; bases not matched to a gene: 7. This CDR3 is CASSFAGTADYGYTF. CDR3 in DNA: TGTGCCAGCAGTTTCGCTGGGACAGCCGACTATGGCTACACCTTC.

The chain joins TRBV11-2 to TRBJ2-1, with TRBD2 as a possible D gene (5 bases). CDR3 length equals 15 residues. Deletions cut 5 bases from V and 1 base from J, with 12 bases between. CDR1 and CDR2 (germline): SGHAT, FQNNGV. The CDR3 region has the DNA TGTGCCAGCAGCCGCGGCAGCGGTTCCTACAATGAGCAGTTCTTC. As protein: CASSRGSGSYNEQFF.

This chain connects TRBV7-8 to TRBJ2-3, with 13 bases matching TRBD2. Germline CDR1 SGHVS, CDR2 FQNEAQ. V lost 5 bases, J lost 0 bases, and 11 bases stayed unmatched. The CDR3 totals 19 residues. CDR3 sequence reads: CASSVFRLAGGASTDTQYF. For the CDR3, the DNA is TGTGCCAGCAGCGTATTTCGACTAGCGGGGGGTGCTAGCACAGATACGCAGTATTTT.

J is TRBJ2-1 and V is TRBV7-8; 7 bases are shared with TRBD2. The CDR3 sequence is 12 residues long. From germline, CDR1 is SGHVS and CDR2 FQNEAQ. Trimming cost V 5 bases and J 14 bases; bases outside gene matches: 9. The CDR3 protein is CASSIKAGLEFF. The CDR3 coding sequence is TGTGCCAGCAGCATTAAAGCGGGACTCGAGTTCTTC.

The V call is TRBV12-3 or TRBV12-4, the J call TRBJ1-2; unclear D gene. This CDR3 is built from 11 residues. V lost 5 bases and J lost 8, with 9 bases in between. The CDR3 loop is CASSPGPGYTF. CDR3 bases: TGTGCCAGCAGTCCCGGGCCCGGCTACACCTTC.

The table lists this clonotype with a few counts. The genes are TRBV7-3 and TRBJ1-2; weak D call: TRBD1 (6 bases). Per the germline V gene, CDR1 is SGHTA and CDR2 is FQGTGA. The CDR3 covers 15 residues. V lost 4 bases and J lost 7, with 19 bases in between. Written as DNA, the CDR3 is TGTGCCAGCAGCTCGCGACAGGAGCGATGGGGTGGCTACACCTTC. Amino acid sequence: CASSSRQERWGGYTF.

There are many counts of this clonotype. The chain combines TRBV12-3 or TRBV12-4 with TRBJ1-4; D might be TRBD1 (6 bases). The CDR3 length is 18 residues. V gave up 2 bases and J gave up 2 bases, with 18 bases separating them. For the CDR3, the DNA is TGTGCCAGCAGTTTATGCGGGAGGGGGGACATGACTAATGAAAAACTGTTTTTT. Translating gives CASSLCGRGDMTNEKLFF.

The rearrangement links TRBV7-9 to TRBJ1-2; 7 bases map to TRBD1. This CDR3 comprises 12 residues. CDR1 is SEHNR, CDR2 FQNEAQ, per germline (reference sequence). The V gene end was trimmed by 8 bases and the J gene end by 5 bases; junction bases not matched to a gene: 5. CDR3 sequence: CASEAGQYGYTF. CDR3 DNA: TGTGCCAGCGAAGCGGGACAGTATGGCTACACCTTC. Complete variable domain (other parts from reference TRBV7-9 and TRBJ1-2): DTGVSQNPRHKITKRGQNVTFRCDPISEHNRLYWYRQTLGQGPEFLTYFQNEAQLEKSRLLSDRFSAERPKGSFSTLEIQRTEQGDSAMYLCASEAGQYGYTFGSGTRLTVV.

The CDR3 sequence: CASSSTRAYNEQFF. CDR3 nucleotides: TGTGCCAGCAGCTCAACTAGAGCCTACAATGAGCAGTTCTTC. V gene TRBV7-9 combines with J gene TRBJ2-1; possibly TRBD2 for D (5 bases). Trimming took 4 bases from V and 2 from J, leaving 9 bases between them. CDR1 SEHNR and CDR2 FQNEAQ come from the germline V gene (reference sequence). The CDR3 sequence is 14 residues long.

The chain links TRBV29-1 to TRBJ1-2; D unclear. V was cut by 6 bases and J by 2 bases, with 13 bases left in between. Germline CDR1 SQVTM, CDR2 ANQGSEA. The CDR3 sequence is 13 residues long. CDR3 in DNA: TGCAGCGTGCGGAGCCGGACCAACTATGGCTACACCTTC. Protein: CSVRSRTNYGYTF.

This clonotype was seen only a few times. J is TRBJ1-1 and V is TRBV28, with 9 positions matching TRBD1. CDR1 MDHEN and CDR2 SYDVKM come from the germline V gene. CDR3 length: 16 amino acids. V gave up 9 bases and J gave up 1 base; unmatched junction bases: 12. CDR3 protein: CASKTGGLGGNTEAFF. DNA for the CDR3: TGTGCCAGTAAAACAGGGGGCCTGGGTGGGAACACTGAAGCTTTCTTT.

V is TRBV4-2 and J is TRBJ2-3, with 13 positions matching TRBD2. V gave up 0 bases and J gave up 4 bases; unmatched junction bases: 4. The CDR3 has 17 residues. CDR1 and CDR2 (germline): LGHNA, YNFKEQ. The CDR3 reads CASSQDRGTSGADTQYF. The CDR3 region has the DNA TGTGCCAGCAGCCAAGATCGGGGGACTAGCGGGGCAGATACGCAGTATTTT.

The rearrangement links TRBV7-2 to TRBJ2-5, with 7 bases matching TRBD1. Germline V gene sequence: CDR1 SGHTA, CDR2 FQGNSA. This CDR3 is 15 amino acids long. With V trimmed by 5 bases and J by 0 bases, 6 bases remained unmatched. CDR3 coding DNA: TGTGCCAGCAGCAAAGGGACAGTGTACCAAGAGACCCAGTACTTC. This encodes CASSKGTVYQETQYF.

In its sample, this clonotype was seen many times. This chain connects TRBV7-2 to TRBJ1-2; 10 positions agree with TRBD1. Germline-derived CDR1 and CDR2 are SGHTA and FQGNSA. Unmatched junction bases numbered 9, after V lost 4 bases and J lost 7 bases. CDR3 length equals 15 residues. CDR3 DNA sequence: TGTGCCAGCAGCTGGGGGAGACAGGGGGCAGGTGGCTACACCTTC. This encodes CASSWGRQGAGGYTF.

This clonotype has at least ten counts. The chain recombines TRBV2 with TRBJ2-4, with 7 nucleotides matching TRBD2. The junction had 13 bases not matched to a gene; V was cut back by 10 bases and J by 7 bases. This CDR3 is built from 14 residues. Germline lookup yields CDR1 SNHLY and CDR2 FYNNEI. This chain's CDR3 is CATNALGGDNIQYF. In nucleotides, the CDR3 is TGTGCCACCAATGCCCTGGGGGGGGACAACATTCAGTACTTC. Full variable domain (outside the CDR3, taken from reference TRBV2 and TRBJ2-4): EPEVTQTPSHQVTQMGQEVILRCVPISNHLYFYWYRQILGQKVEFLVSFYNNEISEKSEIFDDQFSVERPDGSNFTLKIRSTKLEDSAMYFCATNALGGDNIQYFGAGTRLSVL.

The chain links TRBV3-1 to TRBJ2-7; TRBD2 matches at 7 bases. V was pared by 6 bases and J by 2 bases, with 10 bases of the junction left unmatched. The length of the CDR3 is 15 residues. CDR1 is LGHDT and CDR2 is YNNKEL in the germline V gene (reference sequence). The DNA of the CDR3 is TGTGCCAGCAGTCGGGGGGATTCCGCGGCCTACGAGCAGTACTTC. It yields the protein CASSRGDSAAYEQYF.

This chain uses TRBV5-1 with TRBJ2-4, with 7 bases aligning to TRBD1. With 0 bases clipped from V and 10 bases from J, the junction kept 13 bases outside the gene matches. Looked up from germline, CDR1 is SGHRS and CDR2 is YFSETQ. The CDR3 has 16 amino acids. The CDR3 here is CASSLGTGGSLVIQYF. The DNA for the CDR3 is TGCGCCAGCAGCTTGGGGACAGGAGGCAGTTTGGTTATTCAGTACTTC. Looking up the rest from reference TRBV5-1 and TRBJ2-4 gives the full variable domain: KAGVTQTPRYLIKTRGQQVTLSCSPISGHRSVSWYQQTPGQGLQFLFEYFSETQRNKGNFPGRFSGRQFSNSRSEMNVSTLELGDSALYLCASSLGTGGSLVIQYFGAGTRLSVL.

This chain uses TRBV4-2 with TRBJ2-1, with 10 bases that match TRBD2. The germline gives CDR1 LGHNA, CDR2 YNFKEQ. The CDR3 loop spans 20 amino acids. With 1 base clipped from V and 0 bases from J, the junction kept 12 bases outside the gene matches. The CDR3 reads CASSQALAGGPASSYNEQFF. The CDR3 DNA reads TGTGCCAGCAGCCAAGCTTTAGCGGGAGGCCCGGCTAGCTCCTACAATGAGCAGTTCTTC.

This clonotype appeared once. One end of the junction does not line up with germline, which may come from a read error. The gene calls are TRBV7-6 and TRBJ2-3; D remains ambiguous. The CDR3 covers 13 residues. Germline-derived CDR1 and CDR2 are SGHVS and FNYEAQ. The CDR3 DNA sequence: TGTGCTAGCAGCTTAGAGGACACAGATACGCAGTATTTT. It codes for CASSLEDTDTQYF.